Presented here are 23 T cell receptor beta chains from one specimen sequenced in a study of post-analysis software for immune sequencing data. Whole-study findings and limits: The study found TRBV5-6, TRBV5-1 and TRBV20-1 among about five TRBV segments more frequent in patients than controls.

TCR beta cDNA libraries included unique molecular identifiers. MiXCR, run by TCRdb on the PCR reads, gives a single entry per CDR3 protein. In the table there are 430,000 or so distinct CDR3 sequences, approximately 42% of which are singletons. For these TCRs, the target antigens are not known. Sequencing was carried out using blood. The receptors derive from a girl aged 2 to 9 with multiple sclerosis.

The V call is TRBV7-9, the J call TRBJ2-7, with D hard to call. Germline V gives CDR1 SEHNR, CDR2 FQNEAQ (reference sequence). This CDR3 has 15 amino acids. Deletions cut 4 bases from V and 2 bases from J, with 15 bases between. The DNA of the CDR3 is TGTGCCAGCAGCTCAAGTTGGCAGAACCCCTACGAGCAGTACTTC. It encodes CASSSSWQNPYEQYF.

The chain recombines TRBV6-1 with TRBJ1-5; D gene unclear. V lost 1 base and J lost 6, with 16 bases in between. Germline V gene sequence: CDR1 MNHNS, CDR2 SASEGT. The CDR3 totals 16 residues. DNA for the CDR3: TGTGCCAGCAGTGAAGTCGGCAGGCAGGCGGGTCAGCCCCAGCATTTT. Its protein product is CASSEVGRQAGQPQHF.

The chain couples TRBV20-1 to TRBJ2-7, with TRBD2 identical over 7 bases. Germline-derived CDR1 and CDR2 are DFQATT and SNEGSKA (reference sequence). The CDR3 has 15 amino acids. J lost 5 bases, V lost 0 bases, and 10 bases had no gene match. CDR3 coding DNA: TGCAGTGCTAGAGATCGGCGGGAGTTTACAGACGAGCAGTACTTC. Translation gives CSARDRREFTDEQYF.

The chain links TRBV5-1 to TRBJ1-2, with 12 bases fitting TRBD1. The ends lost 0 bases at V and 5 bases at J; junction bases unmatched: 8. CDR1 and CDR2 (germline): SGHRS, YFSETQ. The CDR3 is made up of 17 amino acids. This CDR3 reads CASSLEGQGALMYGYTF. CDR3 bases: TGCGCCAGCAGCTTGGAGGGACAGGGGGCTCTAATGTATGGCTACACCTTC.

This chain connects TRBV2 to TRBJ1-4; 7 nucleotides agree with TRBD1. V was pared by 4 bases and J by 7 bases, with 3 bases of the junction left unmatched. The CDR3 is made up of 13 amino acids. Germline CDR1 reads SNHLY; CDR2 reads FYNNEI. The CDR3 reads CASSAGGGEKLFF. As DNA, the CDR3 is TGTGCCAGCAGTGCAGGGGGTGGTGAAAAACTGTTTTTT.

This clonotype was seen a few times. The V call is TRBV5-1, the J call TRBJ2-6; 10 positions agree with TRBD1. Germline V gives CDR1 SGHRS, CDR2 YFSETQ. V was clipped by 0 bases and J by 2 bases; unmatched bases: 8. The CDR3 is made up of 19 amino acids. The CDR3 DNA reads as TGCGCCAGCAGCTTGGTGGGGACAGGGGATCTCGCTGGGGCCAACGTCCTGACTTTC. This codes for CASSLVGTGDLAGANVLTF.

The CDR3 DNA reads TGTGCCAGCAGTTCTCCCCAGGGCGAGAGATCACCCCTCCACTTT. Translation gives CASSSPQGERSPLHF. The chain employs TRBV6-5 and TRBJ1-6, with D tentatively TRBD1 (5 bases). V was trimmed by 4 bases and J by 10 bases, leaving 17 bases between them. This CDR3 has 15 residues. From germline, CDR1 is MNHEY and CDR2 SVGAGI.

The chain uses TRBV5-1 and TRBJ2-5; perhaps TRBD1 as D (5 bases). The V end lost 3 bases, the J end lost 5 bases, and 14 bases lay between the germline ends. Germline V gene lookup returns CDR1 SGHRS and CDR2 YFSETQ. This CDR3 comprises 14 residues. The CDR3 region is CASSSTPGSETQYF. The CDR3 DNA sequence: TGCGCCAGCAGCTCCACCCCAGGGTCGGAGACCCAGTACTTC.

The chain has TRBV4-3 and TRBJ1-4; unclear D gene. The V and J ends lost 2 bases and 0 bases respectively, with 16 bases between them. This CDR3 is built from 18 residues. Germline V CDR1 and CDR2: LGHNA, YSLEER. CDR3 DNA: TGCGCCAGCAGCCAACGTCCGGCCGGGCTTGCAACTAATGAAAAACTGTTTTTT. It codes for CASSQRPAGLATNEKLFF.

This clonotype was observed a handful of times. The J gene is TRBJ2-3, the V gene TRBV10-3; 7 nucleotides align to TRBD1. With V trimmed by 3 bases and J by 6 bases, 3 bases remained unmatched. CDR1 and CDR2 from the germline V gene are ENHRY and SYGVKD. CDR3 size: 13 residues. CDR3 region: CAISEVQGDTQYF. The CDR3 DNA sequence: TGTGCCATCAGTGAAGTACAGGGGGATACGCAGTATTTT.

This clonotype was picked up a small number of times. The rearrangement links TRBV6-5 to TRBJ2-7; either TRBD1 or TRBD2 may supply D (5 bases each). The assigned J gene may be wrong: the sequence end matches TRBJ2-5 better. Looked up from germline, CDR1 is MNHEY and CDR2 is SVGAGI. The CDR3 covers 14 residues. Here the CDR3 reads CASSWTRRVETQYF. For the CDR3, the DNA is TGTGCCAGCAGCTGGACAAGGCGGGTGGAGACCCAGTACTTC.

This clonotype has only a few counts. The DNA for the CDR3 is TGTGCCAGCAGTTGGCTGCGGGGGGGTGATACGCAGTATTTT. Residues: CASSWLRGGDTQYF. The V gene is TRBV27, the J gene TRBJ2-3; 9 nucleotides agree with TRBD2. Trimming cost V 4 bases and J 6 bases; bases outside gene matches: 5. The CDR3 extends over 14 amino acids. The germline CDR1 and CDR2 sequences are MNHEY and SMNVEV (reference sequence).

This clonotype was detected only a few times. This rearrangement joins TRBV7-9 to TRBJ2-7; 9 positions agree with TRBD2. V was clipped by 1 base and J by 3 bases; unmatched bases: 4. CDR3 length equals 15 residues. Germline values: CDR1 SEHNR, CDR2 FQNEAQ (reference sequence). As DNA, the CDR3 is TGTGCCAGCAGCTTAGATAGCGGGGGCTACTACGAGCAGTACTTC. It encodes CASSLDSGGYYEQYF.

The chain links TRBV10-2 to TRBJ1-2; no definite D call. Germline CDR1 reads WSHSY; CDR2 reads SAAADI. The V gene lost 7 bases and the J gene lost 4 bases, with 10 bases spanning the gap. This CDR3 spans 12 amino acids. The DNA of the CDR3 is TGCGCCAGCATTAGTGGGAGCTATGGCTACACCTTC. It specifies CASISGSYGYTF.

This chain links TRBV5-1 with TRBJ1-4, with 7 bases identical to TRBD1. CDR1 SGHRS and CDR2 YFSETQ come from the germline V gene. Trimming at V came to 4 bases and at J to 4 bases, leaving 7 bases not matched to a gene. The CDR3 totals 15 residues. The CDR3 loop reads CASSLTGQNNEKLFF. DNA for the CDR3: TGCGCCAGCAGCCTAACGGGACAGAATAATGAAAAACTGTTTTTT.

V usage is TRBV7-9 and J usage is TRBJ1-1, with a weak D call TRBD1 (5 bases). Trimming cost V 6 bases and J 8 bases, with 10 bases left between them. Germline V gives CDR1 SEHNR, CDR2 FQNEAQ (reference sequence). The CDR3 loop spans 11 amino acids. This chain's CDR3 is CASRSTGEAFF. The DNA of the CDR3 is TGTGCCAGCAGATCCACAGGAGAAGCTTTCTTT.

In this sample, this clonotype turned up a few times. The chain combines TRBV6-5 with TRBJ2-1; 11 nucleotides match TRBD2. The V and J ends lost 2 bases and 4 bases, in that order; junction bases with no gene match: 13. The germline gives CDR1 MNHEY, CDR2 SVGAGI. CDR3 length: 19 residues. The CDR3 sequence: CASSYAGHLLAGEYNEQFF. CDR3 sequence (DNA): TGTGCCAGCAGTTACGCGGGACACCTACTAGCGGGAGAGTACAATGAGCAGTTCTTC.

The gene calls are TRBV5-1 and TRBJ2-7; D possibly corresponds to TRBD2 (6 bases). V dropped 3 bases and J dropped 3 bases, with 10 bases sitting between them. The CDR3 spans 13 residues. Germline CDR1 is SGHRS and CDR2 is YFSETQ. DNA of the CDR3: TGCGCCAGCAGCTCCGGGAGAAGCTACGAGCAGTACTTC. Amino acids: CASSSGRSYEQYF.

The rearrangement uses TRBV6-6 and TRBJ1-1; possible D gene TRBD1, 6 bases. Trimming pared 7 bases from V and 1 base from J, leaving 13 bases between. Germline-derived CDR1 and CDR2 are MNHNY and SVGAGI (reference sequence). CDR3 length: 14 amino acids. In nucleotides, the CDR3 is TGTGCCAGCAACATAGGGGGTCGGAACACTGAAGCTTTCTTT. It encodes CASNIGGRNTEAFF.

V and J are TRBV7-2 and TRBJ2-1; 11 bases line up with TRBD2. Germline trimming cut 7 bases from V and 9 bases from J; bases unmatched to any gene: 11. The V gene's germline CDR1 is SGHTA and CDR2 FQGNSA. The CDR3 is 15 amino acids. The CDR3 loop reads CASKYTSGRFAEQFF. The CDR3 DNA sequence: TGTGCCAGCAAATATACTAGCGGGAGATTTGCTGAGCAGTTCTTC.

The CDR3: CSAPQPARGRNSPLHF. CDR3 coding DNA: TGCAGCGCCCCTCAGCCGGCCCGGGGGCGGAATTCACCCCTCCACTTT. The V call is TRBV29-1, the J call TRBJ1-6; a possible D gene is TRBD1 (6 bases). This CDR3 has 16 amino acids. Germline V gene lookup returns CDR1 SQVTM and CDR2 ANQGSEA. Trimming pared 7 bases from V and 7 bases from J, leaving 23 bases between.

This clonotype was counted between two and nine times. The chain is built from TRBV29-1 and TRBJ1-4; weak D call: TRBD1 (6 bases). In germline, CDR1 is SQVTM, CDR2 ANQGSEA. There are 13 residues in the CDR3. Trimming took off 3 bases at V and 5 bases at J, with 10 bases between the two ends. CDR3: CSVETGLNEKLFF. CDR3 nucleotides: TGCAGCGTTGAGACAGGATTAAATGAAAAACTGTTTTTT. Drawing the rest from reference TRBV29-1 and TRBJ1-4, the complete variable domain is SAVISQKPSRDICQRGTSLTIQCQVDSQVTMMFWYRQQPGQSLTLIATANQGSEATYESGFVIDKFPISRPNLTFSTLTVSNMSPEDSSIYLCSVETGLNEKLFFGSGTQLSVL.

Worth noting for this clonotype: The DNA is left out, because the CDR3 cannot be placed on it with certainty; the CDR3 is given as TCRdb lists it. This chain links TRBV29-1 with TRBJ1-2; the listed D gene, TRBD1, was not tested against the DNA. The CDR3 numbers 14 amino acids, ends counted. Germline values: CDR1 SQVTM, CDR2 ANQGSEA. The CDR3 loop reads CSAVSGYTYYGCTF.